The clone carrying this TCR beta chain appeared many times. The antigen is not known. The ends were cut back, 5 bases at V and 2 bases at J, with 14 bases in the middle. Germline CDR1 SQVTM, CDR2 ANQGSEA. This CDR3 is 14 amino acids long. The data originate from a study of CD8 T cells in ankylosing spondylitis. TCR beta libraries were made by quantitative 5'-RACE with molecular barcodes. TCRdb called the 5' RACE reads again in MiXCR, with one record for every CDR3 protein. This sample has around 210,000 distinct CDR3 sequences, with less than 9.5% found just once. Notes on the study in general: Prior literature has documented some motif variants in synovial fluid and blood from reactive arthritis. Relatively rare in peripheral blood, disease-linked clones were also CD8+. Reportedly, matched ankylosing spondylitis synovial fluid was significantly enriched for disease-linked clones.

The clonotype comes from a female donor with ankylosing spondylitis or in good health (not recorded which). The chain couples TRBV29-1 to TRBJ2-3; D is possibly TRBD1 or TRBD2 (6 bases each). The sample consisted of blood, either unsorted or a sorted T cell fraction (not recorded which). Written as DNA, the CDR3 is TGCAGCGTTAAAATAACGGGGGCCACAGATACGCAGTATTTT. This gives the protein CSVKITGATDTQYF.